This T cell receptor (beta chain) stems from a study of blood T cell repertoires in COVID-19. Study in general: Sites across the United States, Italy and Spain contributed samples from acute and convalescent COVID-19.

Source study methods: From reference gene primer amplification, estimates of nucleated cell counts were derived. The data were produced by immunoSEQ multiplex PCR, yet TCRdb's version contains in-frame clones alone and is incomplete. V and J calls plus clone size are reproduced from that table; the DNA served to infer D and trimming. The sample contains over 250,000 clones, approximately 90% of which appear only once. There are 14 residues in the CDR3. Trimming cost V 8 bases and J 5 bases, with 19 bases left between them. The germline gives CDR1 WSHSY, CDR2 SAAADI. Input material: peripheral blood. This TCR was recovered from a woman in her forties who had recovered from COVID-19. The gene calls are TRBV10-2 and TRBJ2-7, with D perhaps TRBD2 (7 bases). CDR3: CASHRGGAQNEQYF. CDR3 sequence (DNA): TGCGCCAGCCATAGGGGGGGGGCGCAGAACGAGCAGTACTTC.